Sequencing of this T cell receptor beta chain was carried out in a study of cytomegalovirus exposure and HLA in healthy donors. Whole-study results and caveats: Reportedly, fewer N-insertions than the approximately 700-donor mean appeared in an Asian-associated ancestry cluster in a later analysis. What a later analysis showed was that several of the most significant clusters appeared linked to common viral pathogens. A link between a missense DCLRE1C variant and TCR beta V- and J-gene trimming emerged from a later analysis.

From germline, CDR1 is SEHNR and CDR2 FQNEAQ (reference sequence). This CDR3 region has 14 residues. Trimming shortened V by 1 base and J by 7 bases, and 8 bases separated the two germline ends. Points on this clone: No antigen is known for it.

PCR employed 60 Vbeta and 13 Jbeta primers. The data were produced by immunoSEQ multiplex PCR, yet TCRdb's version contains in-frame clones alone and is incomplete. The sample carries 100,000 to 120,000 clones, 70% to 90% recorded once. Sequencing used PBMCs. The gene calls are TRBV7-9 and TRBJ1-6, with D possibly matching TRBD1 (6 bases). The TCR sequence derives from a man aged 40-49 years in good health and CMV-seronegative. CDR3 loop: CASSLGTENSPLHF. DNA of the CDR3: TGTGCCAGCAGCTTAGGGACAGAGAATTCACCCCTCCACTTT.